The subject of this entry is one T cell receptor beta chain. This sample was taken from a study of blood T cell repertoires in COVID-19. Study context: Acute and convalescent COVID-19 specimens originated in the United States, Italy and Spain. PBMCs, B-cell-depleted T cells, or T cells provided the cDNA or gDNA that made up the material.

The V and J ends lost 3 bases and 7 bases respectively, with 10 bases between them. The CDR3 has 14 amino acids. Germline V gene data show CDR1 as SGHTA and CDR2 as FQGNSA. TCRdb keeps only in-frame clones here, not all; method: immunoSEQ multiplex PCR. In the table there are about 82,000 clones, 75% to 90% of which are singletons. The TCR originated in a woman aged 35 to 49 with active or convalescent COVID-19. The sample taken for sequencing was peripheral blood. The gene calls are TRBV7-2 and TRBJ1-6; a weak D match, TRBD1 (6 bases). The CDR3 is CASSLGGQNSPLHF. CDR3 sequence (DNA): TGTGCCAGCAGCTTGGGCGGACAGAATTCACCCCTCCACTTT.